Listed here are 6 T cell receptor beta chains from one sample, sequenced in a study of cytomegalovirus exposure and HLA in healthy donors. PCR used 60 Vbeta primers and 13 Jbeta primers. The protocol was immunoSEQ multiplex PCR, while the TCRdb copy is restricted to in-frame clones and leaves out a portion. The data contain under 200,000 clones, 77% of them singletons. The sequencing sample was made of PBMCs. The receptors shown here come from a woman in her forties in good health and CMV-seropositive.

The rearrangement joins TRBV7-9 to TRBJ2-6; TRBD1 is a possible D gene (5 bases). The CDR3 has 19 residues. Trimming took 5 bases from V and 0 from J, leaving 20 bases between them. Germline V gene lookup returns CDR1 SEHNR and CDR2 FQNEAQ (reference sequence). The DNA of the CDR3 is TGTGCCAGCAGCCCAAGGGCGATGGGGCCCAGCTCTGGGGCCAACGTCCTGACTTTC. Protein product: CASSPRAMGPSSGANVLTF.

The V gene is TRBV19, the J gene TRBJ1-1; tentative D call: TRBD1 (6 bases). V was trimmed by 1 base and J by 4 bases, leaving 13 bases between them. There are 15 residues in the CDR3. Germline CDR1 reads LNHDA; CDR2 reads SQIVND (reference sequence). CDR3 protein: CASSIVMGGPTEAFF. Here the CDR3 DNA reads TGTGCCAGTAGTATAGTCATGGGGGGGCCCACTGAAGCTTTCTTT.

This clone was seen only once. The V call is TRBV6-6, the J call TRBJ2-7; TRBD1 agrees at 11 bases. The CDR3 spans 15 residues. The V segment lost 6 bases and the J segment 0 bases; nucleotides outside the gene matches: 4. The germline gives CDR1 MNHNY, CDR2 SVGAGI (reference sequence). As DNA, the CDR3 is TGTGCCAGCAGCCCCGGGACAGGGGGCTCCTACGAGCAGTACTTC. The encoded protein is CASSPGTGGSYEQYF.

The chain has TRBV7-9 and TRBJ1-4; TRBD1 is a possible D gene (6 bases). Trimming shortened V by 10 bases and J by 4 bases, and 13 bases separated the two germline ends. The CDR3 has 13 residues. Germline CDR1 SEHNR, CDR2 FQNEAQ (reference sequence). DNA for the CDR3: TGTGCCACCAGGGGAGGGGTTAATGAAAAACTGTTTTTT. Translation gives CATRGGVNEKLFF.

The rearrangement joins TRBV28 to TRBJ1-5, with 11 bases fitting TRBD1. The CDR3 is 14 residues long. Per germline, CDR1 MDHEN and CDR2 SYDVKM. The V gene end was trimmed by 6 bases and the J gene end by 6 bases; junction bases not matched to a gene: 4. The CDR3 DNA follows: TGTGCCAGCAGAGGACAGGGGGCCGGTCAGCCCCAGCATTTT. Amino acids: CASRGQGAGQPQHF.

CDR3 in DNA: TGTGCCAGCAGTGTAGACAAGAACACTGAAGCTTTCTTT. This sequence encodes CASSVDKNTEAFF. This chain uses TRBV27 with TRBJ1-1, with D unresolved. The length of the CDR3 is 13 residues. V lost 5 bases to trimming and J lost 1 base, with 8 bases between them. Germline CDR1 is MNHEY and CDR2 is SMNVEV (reference sequence).